This TCR beta chain was observed in a study of blood T cell repertoires in COVID-19. Seattle-derived patients entered the study during active infection and were followed longitudinally. This table comes from immunoSEQ multiplex PCR, and its TCRdb copy is limited to in-frame clones, with some not included. The sample has 300,000 to 350,000 clones; approximately 89% are singletons. The V segment lost 5 bases and the J segment 2 bases; nucleotides outside the gene matches: 9. Germline loops: CDR1 LNHDA, CDR2 SQIVND (reference sequence). The CDR3 length is 16 residues. Material: peripheral blood. The clonotype originates from a woman in her thirties with COVID-19, enrolled during active disease. This sequence joins TRBV19 and TRBJ1-2, with 9 bases that match TRBD1. CDR3 sequence: CASSPPTGGWNYGYTF. CDR3 coding DNA: TGTGCCAGTAGTCCACCTACAGGGGGCTGGAACTATGGCTACACCTTC.